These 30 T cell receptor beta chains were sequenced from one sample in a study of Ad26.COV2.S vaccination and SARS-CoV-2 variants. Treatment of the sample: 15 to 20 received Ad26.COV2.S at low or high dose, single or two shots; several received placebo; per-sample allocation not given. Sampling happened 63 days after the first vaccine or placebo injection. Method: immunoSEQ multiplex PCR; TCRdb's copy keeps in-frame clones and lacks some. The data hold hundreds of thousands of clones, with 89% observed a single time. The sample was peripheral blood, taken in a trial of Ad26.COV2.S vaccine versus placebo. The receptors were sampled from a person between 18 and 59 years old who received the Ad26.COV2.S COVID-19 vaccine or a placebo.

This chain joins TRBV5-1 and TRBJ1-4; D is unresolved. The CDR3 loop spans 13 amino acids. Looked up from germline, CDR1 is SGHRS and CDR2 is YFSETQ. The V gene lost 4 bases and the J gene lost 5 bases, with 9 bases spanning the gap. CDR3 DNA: TGCGCCAGCAGCACGGACTCCAATGAAAAACTGTTTTTT. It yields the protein CASSTDSNEKLFF.

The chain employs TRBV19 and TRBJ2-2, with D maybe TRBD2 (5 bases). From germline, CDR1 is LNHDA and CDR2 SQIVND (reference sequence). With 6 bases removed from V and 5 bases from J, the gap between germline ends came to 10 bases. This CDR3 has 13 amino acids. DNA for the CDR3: TGTGCCAGTAGCCTAAGAGGGACCGGGGAGCTGTTTTTT. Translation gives CASSLRGTGELFF.

The CDR3 bases are TGCGCCAGCAGCTTGGATTTTGTGGGTGAGCAGTTCTTC. Protein sequence: CASSLDFVGEQFF. The gene calls are TRBV5-1 and TRBJ2-1; D call uncertain. CDR1 is SGHRS and CDR2 is YFSETQ in the germline V gene. This CDR3 spans 13 amino acids. Trimming took 0 bases from V and 9 from J, leaving 10 bases between them.

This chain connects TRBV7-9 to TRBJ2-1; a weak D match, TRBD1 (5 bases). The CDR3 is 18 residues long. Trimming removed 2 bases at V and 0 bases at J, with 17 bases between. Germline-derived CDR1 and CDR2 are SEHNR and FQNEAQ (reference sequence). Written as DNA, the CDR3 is TGTGCCAGCAGCTTAATATACCTTCAGGACAACTCCTACAATGAGCAGTTCTTC. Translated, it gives CASSLIYLQDNSYNEQFF.

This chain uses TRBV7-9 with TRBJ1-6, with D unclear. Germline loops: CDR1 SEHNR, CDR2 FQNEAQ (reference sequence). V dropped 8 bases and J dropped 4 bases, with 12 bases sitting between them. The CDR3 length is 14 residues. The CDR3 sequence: CASGPLEYNSPLHF. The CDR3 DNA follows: TGTGCCAGCGGCCCGTTGGAGTATAATTCACCCCTCCACTTT.

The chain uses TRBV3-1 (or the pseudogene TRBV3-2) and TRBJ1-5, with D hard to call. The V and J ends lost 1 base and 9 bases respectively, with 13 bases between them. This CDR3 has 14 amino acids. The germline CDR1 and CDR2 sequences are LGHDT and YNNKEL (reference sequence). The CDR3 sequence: CASSQGYTEPPQHF. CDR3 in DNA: TGTGCCAGCAGCCAAGGTTACACCGAGCCGCCCCAGCATTTT.

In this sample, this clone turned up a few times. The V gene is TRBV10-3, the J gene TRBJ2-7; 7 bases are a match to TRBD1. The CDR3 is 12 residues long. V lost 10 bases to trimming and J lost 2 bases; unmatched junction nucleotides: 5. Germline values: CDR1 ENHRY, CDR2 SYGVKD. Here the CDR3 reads CATVGQPYEQYF. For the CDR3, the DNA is TGTGCCACCGTGGGACAGCCCTACGAGCAGTACTTC.

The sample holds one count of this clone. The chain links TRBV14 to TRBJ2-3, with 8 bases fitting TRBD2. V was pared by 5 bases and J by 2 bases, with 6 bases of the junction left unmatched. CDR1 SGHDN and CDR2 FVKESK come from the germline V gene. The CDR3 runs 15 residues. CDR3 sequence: CASSTRLANTDTQYF. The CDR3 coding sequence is TGTGCCAGCAGCACCCGACTAGCGAACACAGATACGCAGTATTTT.

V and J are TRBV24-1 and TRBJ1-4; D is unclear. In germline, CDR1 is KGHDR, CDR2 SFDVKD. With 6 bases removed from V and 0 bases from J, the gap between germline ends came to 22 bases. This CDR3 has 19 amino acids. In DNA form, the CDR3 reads TGTGCCACCAGTTCCGCCGTGTTGAAGTACCAAGCAACTAATGAAAAACTGTTTTTT. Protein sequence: CATSSAVLKYQATNEKLFF.

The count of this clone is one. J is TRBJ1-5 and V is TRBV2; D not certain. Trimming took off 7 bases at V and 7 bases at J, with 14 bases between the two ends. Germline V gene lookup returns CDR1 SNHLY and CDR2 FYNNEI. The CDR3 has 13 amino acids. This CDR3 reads CASKRGDQQPQHF. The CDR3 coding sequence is TGTGCCAGCAAACGAGGAGATCAGCAGCCCCAGCATTTT.

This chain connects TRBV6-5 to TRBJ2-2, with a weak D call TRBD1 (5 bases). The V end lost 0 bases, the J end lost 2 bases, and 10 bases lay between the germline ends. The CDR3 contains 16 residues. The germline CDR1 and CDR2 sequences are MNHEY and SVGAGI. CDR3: CASSYSDTSNTGELFF. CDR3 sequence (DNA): TGTGCCAGCAGTTACTCGGACACGTCAAACACCGGGGAGCTGTTTTTT.

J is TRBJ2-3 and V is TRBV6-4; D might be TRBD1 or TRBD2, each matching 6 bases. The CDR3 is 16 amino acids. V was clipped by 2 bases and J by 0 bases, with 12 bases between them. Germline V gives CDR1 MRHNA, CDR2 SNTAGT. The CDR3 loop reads CASSDVGGASTDTQYF. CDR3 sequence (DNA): TGTGCCAGCAGTGACGTGGGGGGCGCCAGCACAGATACGCAGTATTTT.

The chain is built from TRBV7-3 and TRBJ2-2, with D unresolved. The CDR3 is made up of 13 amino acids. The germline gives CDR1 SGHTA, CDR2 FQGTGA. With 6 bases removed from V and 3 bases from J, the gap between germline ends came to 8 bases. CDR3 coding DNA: TGTGCCAGCAGGGGTCAGCACACCGGGGAGCTGTTTTTT. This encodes CASRGQHTGELFF.

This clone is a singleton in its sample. DNA of the CDR3: TGTGCCAGCAGCGTAGCCCTCGGGGTTTCCCCAGATACGCAGTATTTT. This codes for CASSVALGVSPDTQYF. The chain combines TRBV9 with TRBJ2-3; tentative D call: TRBD2 (5 bases). V lost 0 bases to trimming and J lost 4 bases, with 15 bases between them. CDR3 length equals 16 residues. Germline V gives CDR1 SGDLS, CDR2 YYNGEE. The complete variable domain, with remaining parts taken from reference TRBV9 and TRBJ2-3, reads DSGVTQTPKHLITATGQRVTLRCSPRSGDLSVYWYQQSLDQGLQFLIQYYNGEERAKGNILERFSAQQFPDLHSELNLSSLELGDSALYFCASSVALGVSPDTQYFGPGTRLTVL.

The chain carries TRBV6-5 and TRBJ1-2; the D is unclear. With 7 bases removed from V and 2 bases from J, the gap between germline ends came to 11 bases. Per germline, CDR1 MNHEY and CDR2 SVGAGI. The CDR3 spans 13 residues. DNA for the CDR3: TGTGCCAGCACCTCGGTCCTGAACTATGGCTACACCTTC. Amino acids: CASTSVLNYGYTF.

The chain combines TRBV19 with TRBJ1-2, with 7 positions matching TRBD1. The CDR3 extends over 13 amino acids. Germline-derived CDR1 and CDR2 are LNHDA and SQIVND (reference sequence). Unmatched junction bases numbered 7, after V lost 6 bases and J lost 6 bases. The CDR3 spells CASSSPQGDGYTF. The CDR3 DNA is TGTGCCAGTAGCTCCCCGCAGGGGGATGGCTACACCTTC.

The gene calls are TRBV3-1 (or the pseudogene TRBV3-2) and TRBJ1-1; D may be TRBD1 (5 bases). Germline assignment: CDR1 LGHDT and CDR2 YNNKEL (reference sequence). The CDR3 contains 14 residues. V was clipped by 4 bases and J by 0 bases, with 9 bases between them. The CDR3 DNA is TGTGCCAGCAGCCCCCGGGACCTGAACACTGAAGCTTTCTTT. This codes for CASSPRDLNTEAFF.

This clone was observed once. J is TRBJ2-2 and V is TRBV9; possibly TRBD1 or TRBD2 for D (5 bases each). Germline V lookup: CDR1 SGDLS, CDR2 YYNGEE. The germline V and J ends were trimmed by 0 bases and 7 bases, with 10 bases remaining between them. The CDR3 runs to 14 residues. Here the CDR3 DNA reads TGTGCCAGCAGCGTAGGAGGGGCTGTCGGGGAGCTGTTTTTT. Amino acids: CASSVGGAVGELFF.

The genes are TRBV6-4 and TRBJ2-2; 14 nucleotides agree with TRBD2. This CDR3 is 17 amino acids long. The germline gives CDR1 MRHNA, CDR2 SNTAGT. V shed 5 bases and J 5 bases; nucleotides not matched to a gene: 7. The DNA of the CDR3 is TGTGCCAGCAGTTCGACTAGCGGGGGGGCCCGAACCGGGGAGCTGTTTTTT. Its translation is CASSSTSGGARTGELFF.

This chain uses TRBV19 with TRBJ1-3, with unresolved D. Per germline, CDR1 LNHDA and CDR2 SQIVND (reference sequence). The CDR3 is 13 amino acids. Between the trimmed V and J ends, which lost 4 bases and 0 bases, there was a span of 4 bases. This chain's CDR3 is CASSKNSGNTIYF. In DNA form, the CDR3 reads TGTGCCAGTAGTAAAAACTCTGGAAACACCATATATTTT. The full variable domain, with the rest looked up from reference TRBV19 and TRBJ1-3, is DGGITQSPKYLFRKEGQNVTLSCEQNLNHDAMYWYRQDPGQGLRLIYYSQIVNDFQKGDIAEGYSVSREKKESFPLTVTSAQKNPTAFYLCASSKNSGNTIYFGEGSWLTVV.

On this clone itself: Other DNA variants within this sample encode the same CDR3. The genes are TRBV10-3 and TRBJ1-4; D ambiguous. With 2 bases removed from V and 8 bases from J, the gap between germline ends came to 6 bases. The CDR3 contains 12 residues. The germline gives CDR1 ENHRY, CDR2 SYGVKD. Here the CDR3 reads CAISEGGEKLFF. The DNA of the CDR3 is TGTGCCATCAGTGAGGGAGGCGAAAAACTGTTTTTT.

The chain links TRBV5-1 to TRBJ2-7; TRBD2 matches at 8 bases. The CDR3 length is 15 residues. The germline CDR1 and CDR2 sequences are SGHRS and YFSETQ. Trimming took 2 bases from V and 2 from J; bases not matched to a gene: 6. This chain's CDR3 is CASSFQAGAPYEQYF. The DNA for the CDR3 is TGCGCCAGCAGCTTTCAAGCGGGAGCCCCCTACGAGCAGTACTTC. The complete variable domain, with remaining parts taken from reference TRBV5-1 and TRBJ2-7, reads KAGVTQTPRYLIKTRGQQVTLSCSPISGHRSVSWYQQTPGQGLQFLFEYFSETQRNKGNFPGRFSGRQFSNSRSEMNVSTLELGDSALYLCASSFQAGAPYEQYFGPGTRLTVT.

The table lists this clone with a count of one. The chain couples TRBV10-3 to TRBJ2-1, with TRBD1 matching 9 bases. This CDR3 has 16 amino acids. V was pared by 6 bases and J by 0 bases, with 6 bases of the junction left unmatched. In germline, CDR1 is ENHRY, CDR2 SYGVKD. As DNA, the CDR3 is TGTGCCATCAGGGACAGGGGAGGGATCTCCTACAATGAGCAGTTCTTC. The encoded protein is CAIRDRGGISYNEQFF.

The CDR3 sequence is CASSLTSDTQYF. The CDR3, as DNA: TGTGCCAGCAGTTTAACTTCGGATACGCAGTATTTT. The J gene is TRBJ2-3, the V gene TRBV12-3 or TRBV12-4; D is ambiguous. V shed 2 bases and J shed 6 bases, with 6 bases lying between them. CDR3 length equals 12 residues.

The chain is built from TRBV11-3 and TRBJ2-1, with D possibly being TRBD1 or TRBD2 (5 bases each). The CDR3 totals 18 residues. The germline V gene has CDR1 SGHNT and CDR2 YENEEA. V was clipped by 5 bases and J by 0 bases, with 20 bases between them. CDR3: CASSASTGPTSSYNEQFF. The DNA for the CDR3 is TGTGCCAGCAGCGCTAGTACGGGACCGACGAGCTCCTACAATGAGCAGTTCTTC. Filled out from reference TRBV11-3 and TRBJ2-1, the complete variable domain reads EAGVVQSPRYKIIEKKQPVAFWCNPISGHNTLYWYLQNLGQGPELLIRYENEEAVDDSQLPKDRFSAERLKGVDSTLKIQPAELGDSAVYLCASSASTGPTSSYNEQFFGPGTRLTVL.

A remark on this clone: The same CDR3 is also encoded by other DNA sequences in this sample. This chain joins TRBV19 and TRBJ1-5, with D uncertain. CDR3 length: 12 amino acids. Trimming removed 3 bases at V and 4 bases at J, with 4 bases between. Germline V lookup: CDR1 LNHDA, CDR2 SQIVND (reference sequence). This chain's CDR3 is CASSMGNQPQHF. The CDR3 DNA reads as TGTGCCAGTAGTATGGGAAATCAGCCCCAGCATTTT.

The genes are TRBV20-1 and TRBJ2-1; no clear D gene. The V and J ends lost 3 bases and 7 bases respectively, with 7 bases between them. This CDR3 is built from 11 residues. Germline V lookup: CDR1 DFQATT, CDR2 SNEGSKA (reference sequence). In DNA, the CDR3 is TGCAGTGCTAGGGATTGGAATGAGCAGTTCTTC. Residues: CSARDWNEQFF.

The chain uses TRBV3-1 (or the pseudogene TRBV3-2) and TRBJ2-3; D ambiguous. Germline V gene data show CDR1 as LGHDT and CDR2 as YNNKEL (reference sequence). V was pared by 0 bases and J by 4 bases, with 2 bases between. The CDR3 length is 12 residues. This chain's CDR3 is CASSQDPDTQYF. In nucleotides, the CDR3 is TGTGCCAGCAGCCAAGATCCAGATACGCAGTATTTT.

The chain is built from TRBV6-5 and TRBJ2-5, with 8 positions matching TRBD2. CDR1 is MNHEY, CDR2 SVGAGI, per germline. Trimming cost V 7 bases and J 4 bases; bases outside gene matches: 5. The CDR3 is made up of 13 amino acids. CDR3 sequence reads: CASNAGGVETQYF. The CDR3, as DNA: TGTGCCAGCAATGCGGGAGGAGTAGAGACCCAGTACTTC.

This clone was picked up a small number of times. This CDR3 is CASSPRQGEDEQFF. The CDR3 DNA reads TGTGCCAGCAGCCCCCGACAGGGTGAGGATGAGCAGTTCTTC. The V call is TRBV6-4, the J call TRBJ2-1; 7 nucleotides align to TRBD1. CDR3 length equals 14 residues. The germline V gene encodes CDR1 MRHNA and CDR2 SNTAGT. The ends lost 6 bases at V and 8 bases at J; junction bases unmatched: 10.